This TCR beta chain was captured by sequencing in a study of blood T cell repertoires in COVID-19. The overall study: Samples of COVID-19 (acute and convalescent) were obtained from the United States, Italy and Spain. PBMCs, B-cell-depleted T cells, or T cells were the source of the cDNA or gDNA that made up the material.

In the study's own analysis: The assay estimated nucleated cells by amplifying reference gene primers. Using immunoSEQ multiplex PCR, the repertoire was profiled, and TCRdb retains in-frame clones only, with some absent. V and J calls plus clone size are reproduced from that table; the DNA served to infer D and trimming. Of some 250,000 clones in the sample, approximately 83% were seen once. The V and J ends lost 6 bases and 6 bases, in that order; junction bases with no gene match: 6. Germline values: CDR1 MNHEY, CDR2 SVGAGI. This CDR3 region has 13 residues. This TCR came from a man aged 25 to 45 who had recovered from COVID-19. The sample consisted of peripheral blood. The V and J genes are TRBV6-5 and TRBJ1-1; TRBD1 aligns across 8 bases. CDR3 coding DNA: TGTGCCAGCAGGGACAGGGTTGATGCTGAAGCTTTCTTT. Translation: CASRDRVDAEAFF.